This TCR beta chain was identified during a study of early T cells in non-severe SARS-CoV-2 infection. Germline V gene lookup returns CDR1 KGHSH and CDR2 LQKENI. This CDR3 is 15 amino acids long. Trimming cost V 6 bases and J 3 bases; bases outside gene matches: 9. Unique molecular identifiers were added to individual cDNA molecules. TCRdb itself ran the 5' RACE reads through MiXCR, one entry per CDR3 protein. The data contain 25,000 to 35,000 distinct CDR3 sequences, 4% to 5.5% of them seen just once; the ten biggest clones take up roughly 2.5%. This clonotype was detected ten times or more. V and J are TRBV18 and TRBJ1-1; 8 nucleotides line up with TRBD1. Sample: whole blood. This sequence originates from an adult who was a healthcare worker with PCR-confirmed SARS-CoV-2 infection or an uninfected control (not recorded which). The CDR3 sequence: CASSSGQGAYTEAFF. DNA of the CDR3: TGTGCCAGCTCCTCCGGGCAGGGGGCCTACACTGAAGCTTTCTTT.